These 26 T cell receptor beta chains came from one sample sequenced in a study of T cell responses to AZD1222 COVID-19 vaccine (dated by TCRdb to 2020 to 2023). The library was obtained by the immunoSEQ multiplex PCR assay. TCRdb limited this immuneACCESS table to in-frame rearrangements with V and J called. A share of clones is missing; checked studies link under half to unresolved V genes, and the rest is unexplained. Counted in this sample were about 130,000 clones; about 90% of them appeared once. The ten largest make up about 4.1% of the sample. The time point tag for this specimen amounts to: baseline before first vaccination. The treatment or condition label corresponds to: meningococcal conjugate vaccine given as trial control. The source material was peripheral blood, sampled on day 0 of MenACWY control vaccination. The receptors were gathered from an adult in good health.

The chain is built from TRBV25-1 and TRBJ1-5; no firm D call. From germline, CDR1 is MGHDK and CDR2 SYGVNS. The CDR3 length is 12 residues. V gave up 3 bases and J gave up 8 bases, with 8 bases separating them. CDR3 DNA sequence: TGTGCCAGCAGTGAGGAGGCCGAGCCCCAGCATTTT. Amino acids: CASSEEAEPQHF. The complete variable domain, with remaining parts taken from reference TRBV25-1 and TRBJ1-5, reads EADIYQTPRYLVIGTGKKITLECSQTMGHDKMYWYQQDPGMELHLIHYSYGVNSTEKGDLSSESTVSRIRTEHFPLTLESARPSHTSQYLCASSEEAEPQHFGDGTRLSIL.

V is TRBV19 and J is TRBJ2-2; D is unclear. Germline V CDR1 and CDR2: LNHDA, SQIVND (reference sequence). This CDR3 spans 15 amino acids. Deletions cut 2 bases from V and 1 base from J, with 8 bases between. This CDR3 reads CASSIRTGNTGELFF. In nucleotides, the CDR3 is TGTGCCAGTAGTATACGGACGGGGAACACCGGGGAGCTGTTTTTT.

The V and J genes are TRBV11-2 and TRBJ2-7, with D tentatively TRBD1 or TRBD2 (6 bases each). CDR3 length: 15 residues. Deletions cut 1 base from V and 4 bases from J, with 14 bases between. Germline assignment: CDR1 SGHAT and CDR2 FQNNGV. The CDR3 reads CASSLGPGATYEQYF. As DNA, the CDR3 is TGTGCCAGCAGCTTAGGGCCGGGGGCGACGTACGAGCAGTACTTC.

Here the CDR3 reads CASSTEDGLAGGWENEQFF. For the CDR3, the DNA is TGTGCCAGTAGTACGGAGGACGGGTTAGCGGGAGGGTGGGAGAATGAGCAGTTCTTC. The chain joins TRBV19 to TRBJ2-1; 11 nucleotides line up with TRBD2. The V gene's germline CDR1 is LNHDA and CDR2 SQIVND (reference sequence). V was pared by 4 bases and J by 7 bases, with 18 bases of the junction left unmatched. This CDR3 comprises 19 residues.

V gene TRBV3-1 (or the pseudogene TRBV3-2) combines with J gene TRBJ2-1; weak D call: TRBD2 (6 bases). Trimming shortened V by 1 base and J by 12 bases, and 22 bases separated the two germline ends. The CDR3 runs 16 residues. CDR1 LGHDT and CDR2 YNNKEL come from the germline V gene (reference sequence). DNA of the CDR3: TGTGCCAGCAGCCAAGGGATTAGCGTCGGACTATTGTGGCAGTTCTTC. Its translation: CASSQGISVGLLWQFF.

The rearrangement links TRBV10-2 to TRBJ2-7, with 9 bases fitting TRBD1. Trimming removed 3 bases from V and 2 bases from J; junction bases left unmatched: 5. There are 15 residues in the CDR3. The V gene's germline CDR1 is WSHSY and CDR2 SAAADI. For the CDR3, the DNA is TGCGCCAGCAGTGAAGGACAGGGGATGCCCTACGAGCAGTACGTC. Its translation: CASSEGQGMPYEQYV.

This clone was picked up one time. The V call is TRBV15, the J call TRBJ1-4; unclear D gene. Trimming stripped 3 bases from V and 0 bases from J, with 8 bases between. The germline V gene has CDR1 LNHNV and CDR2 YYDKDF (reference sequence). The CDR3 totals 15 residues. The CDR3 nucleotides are TGTGCCACCAGCAGGGACGTTGCAACTAATGAAAAACTGTTTTTT. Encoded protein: CATSRDVATNEKLFF.

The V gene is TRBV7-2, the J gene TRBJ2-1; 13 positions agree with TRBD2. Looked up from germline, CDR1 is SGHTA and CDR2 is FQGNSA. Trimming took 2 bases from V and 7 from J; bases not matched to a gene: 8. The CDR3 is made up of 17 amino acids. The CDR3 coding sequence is TGTGCCAGCAGCTTAAGGGGGGGGACTAGCGGGATTAATGAGCAGTTCTTC. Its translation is CASSLRGGTSGINEQFF.

The CDR3 sequence is CASRDPGNTIYF. As DNA, the CDR3 is TGTGCCAGCAGAGACCCTGGAAACACCATATATTTT. V is TRBV12-3 or TRBV12-4 and J is TRBJ1-3; unclear D gene. This CDR3 spans 12 amino acids. V was pared by 6 bases and J by 2 bases, with 5 bases between.

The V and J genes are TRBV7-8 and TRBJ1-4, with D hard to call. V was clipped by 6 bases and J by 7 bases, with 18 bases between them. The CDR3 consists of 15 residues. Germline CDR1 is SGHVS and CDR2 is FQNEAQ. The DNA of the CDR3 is TGTGCCAGCAGACCCTGGTCGACATTCCCTGAAAAACTGTTTTTT. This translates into CASRPWSTFPEKLFF.

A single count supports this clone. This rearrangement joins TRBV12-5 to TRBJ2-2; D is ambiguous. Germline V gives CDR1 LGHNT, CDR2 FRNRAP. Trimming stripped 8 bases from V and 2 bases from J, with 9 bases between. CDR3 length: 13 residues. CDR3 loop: CASSRDNTGELFF. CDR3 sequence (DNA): TGTGCTAGTAGCAGAGACAACACCGGGGAGCTGTTTTTT.

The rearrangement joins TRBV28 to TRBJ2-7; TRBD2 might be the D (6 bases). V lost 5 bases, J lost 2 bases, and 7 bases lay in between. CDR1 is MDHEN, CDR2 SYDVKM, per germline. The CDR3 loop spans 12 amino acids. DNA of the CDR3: TGTGCCAGCAGTCGGGGGACCTACGAGCAGTACTTC. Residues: CASSRGTYEQYF.

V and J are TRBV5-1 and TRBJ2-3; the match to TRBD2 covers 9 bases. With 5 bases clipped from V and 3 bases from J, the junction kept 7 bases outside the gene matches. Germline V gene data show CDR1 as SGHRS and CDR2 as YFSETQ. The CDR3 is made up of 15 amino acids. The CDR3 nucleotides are TGCGCCAGCAGACTAGCGGGTCCTGGGACAGATACGCAGTATTTT. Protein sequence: CASRLAGPGTDTQYF.

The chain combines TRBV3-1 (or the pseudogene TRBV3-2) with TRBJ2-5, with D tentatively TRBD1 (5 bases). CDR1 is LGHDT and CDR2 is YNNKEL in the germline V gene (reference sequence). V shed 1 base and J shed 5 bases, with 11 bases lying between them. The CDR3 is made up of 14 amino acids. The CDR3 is CASSQVAGLETQYF. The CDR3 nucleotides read TGTGCCAGCAGCCAAGTTGCAGGGTTGGAGACCCAGTACTTC.

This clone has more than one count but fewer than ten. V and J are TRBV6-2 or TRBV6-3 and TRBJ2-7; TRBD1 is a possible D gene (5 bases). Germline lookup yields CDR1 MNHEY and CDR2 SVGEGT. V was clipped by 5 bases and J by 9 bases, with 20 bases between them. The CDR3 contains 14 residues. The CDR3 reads CASSKDTVRAPQYV. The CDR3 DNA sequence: TGTGCCAGCAGTAAGGACACAGTACGAGCGCCGCAGTACGTC.

CDR3 nucleotide sequence: TGTGCCAGCAGTAGACCGGGACAAGGCAGGGAGACCCAGTACTTC. Amino acid sequence: CASSRPGQGRETQYF. The chain employs TRBV6-2 or TRBV6-3 and TRBJ2-5; possible D gene TRBD1, 6 bases. This CDR3 contains 15 residues. Germline CDR1 and CDR2: MNHEY and SVGEGT. Trimming cost V 5 bases and J 5 bases, with 18 bases left between them.

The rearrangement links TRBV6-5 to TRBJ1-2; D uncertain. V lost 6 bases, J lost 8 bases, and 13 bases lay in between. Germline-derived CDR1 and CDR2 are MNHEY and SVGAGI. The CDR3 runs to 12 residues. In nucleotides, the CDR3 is TGTGCCAGCAGCGACGGGGTGAACGGCTACACCTTC. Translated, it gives CASSDGVNGYTF.

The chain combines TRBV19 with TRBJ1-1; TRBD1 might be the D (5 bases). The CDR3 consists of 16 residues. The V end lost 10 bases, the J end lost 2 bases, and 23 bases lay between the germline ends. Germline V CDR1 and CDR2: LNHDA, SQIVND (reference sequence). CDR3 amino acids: CATSSRERTPNTEAFF. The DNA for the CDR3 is TGTGCCACCAGTAGTAGGGAAAGGACACCCAACACTGAAGCTTTCTTT. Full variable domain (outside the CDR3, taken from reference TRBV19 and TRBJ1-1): DGGITQSPKYLFRKEGQNVTLSCEQNLNHDAMYWYRQDPGQGLRLIYYSQIVNDFQKGDIAEGYSVSREKKESFPLTVTSAQKNPTAFYLCATSSRERTPNTEAFFGQGTRLTVV.

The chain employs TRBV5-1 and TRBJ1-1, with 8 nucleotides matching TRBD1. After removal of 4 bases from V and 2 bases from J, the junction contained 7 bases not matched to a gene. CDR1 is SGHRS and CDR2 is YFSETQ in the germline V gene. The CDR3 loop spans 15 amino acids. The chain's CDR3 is CASSPWTGINTEAFF. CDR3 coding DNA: TGCGCCAGCAGCCCCTGGACAGGGATTAACACTGAAGCTTTCTTT.

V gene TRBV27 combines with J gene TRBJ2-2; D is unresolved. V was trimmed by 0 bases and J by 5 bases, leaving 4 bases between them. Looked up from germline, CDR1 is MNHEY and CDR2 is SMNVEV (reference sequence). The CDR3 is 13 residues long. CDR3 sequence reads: CASSLSATGELFF. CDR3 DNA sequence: TGTGCCAGCAGTTTATCGGCGACCGGGGAGCTGTTTTTT.

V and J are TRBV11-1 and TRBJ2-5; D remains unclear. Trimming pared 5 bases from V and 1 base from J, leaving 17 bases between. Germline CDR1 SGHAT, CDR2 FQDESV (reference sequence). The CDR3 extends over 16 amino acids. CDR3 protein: CASSPWTGKVQETQYF. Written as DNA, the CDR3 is TGTGCCAGCAGCCCTTGGACGGGTAAGGTCCAAGAGACCCAGTACTTC.

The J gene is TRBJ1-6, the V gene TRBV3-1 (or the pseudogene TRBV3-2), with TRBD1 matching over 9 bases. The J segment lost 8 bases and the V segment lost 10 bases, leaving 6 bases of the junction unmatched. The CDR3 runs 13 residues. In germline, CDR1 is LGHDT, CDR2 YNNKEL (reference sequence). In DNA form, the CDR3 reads TGTGCCACACAAACAGGGGGCGATTCACCCCTCCACTTT. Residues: CATQTGGDSPLHF.

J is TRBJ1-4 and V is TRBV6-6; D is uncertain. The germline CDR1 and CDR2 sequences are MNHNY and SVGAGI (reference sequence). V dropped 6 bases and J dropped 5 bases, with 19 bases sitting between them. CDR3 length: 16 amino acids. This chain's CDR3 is CASSPGPANWNEKLFF. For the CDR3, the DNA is TGTGCCAGCAGCCCCGGGCCGGCCAATTGGAATGAAAAACTGTTTTTT.

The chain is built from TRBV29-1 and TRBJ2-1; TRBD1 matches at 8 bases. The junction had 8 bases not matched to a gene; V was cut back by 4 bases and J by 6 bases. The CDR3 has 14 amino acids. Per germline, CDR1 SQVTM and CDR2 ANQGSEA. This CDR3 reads CSVVSDRAGNEQFF. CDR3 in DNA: TGCAGCGTTGTGTCGGACAGGGCGGGCAATGAGCAGTTCTTC.

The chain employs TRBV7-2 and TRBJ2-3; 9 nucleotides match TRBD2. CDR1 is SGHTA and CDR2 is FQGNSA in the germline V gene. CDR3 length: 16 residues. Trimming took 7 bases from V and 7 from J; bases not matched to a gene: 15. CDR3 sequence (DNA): TGTGCCAGCACGGATTATTTGAGCGGGAGGACATATACGCAGTATTTT. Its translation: CASTDYLSGRTYTQYF.

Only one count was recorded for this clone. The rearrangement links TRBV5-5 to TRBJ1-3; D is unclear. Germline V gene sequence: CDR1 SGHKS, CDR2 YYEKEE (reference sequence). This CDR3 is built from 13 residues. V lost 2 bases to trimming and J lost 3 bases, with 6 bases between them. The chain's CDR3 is CASSFWGGNTIYF. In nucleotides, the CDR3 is TGTGCCAGCAGCTTTTGGGGTGGAAACACCATATATTTT. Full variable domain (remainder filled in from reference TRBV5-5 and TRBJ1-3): DAGVTQSPTHLIKTRGQQVTLRCSPISGHKSVSWYQQVLGQGPQFIFQYYEKEERGRGNFPDRFSARQFPNYSSELNVNALLLGDSALYLCASSFWGGNTIYFGEGSWLTVV.